Given below is one T cell receptor (beta chain) in context. Germline loops: CDR1 SNHLY, CDR2 FYNNEI. The CDR3 sequence is 12 residues long. V lost 4 bases to trimming and J lost 5 bases, with 8 bases between them. The data are from a study of T cell changes during pregnancy in multiple sclerosis. Profiling relied on immunoSEQ multiplex PCR, and the TCRdb table lists in-frame clones only, not all of them. The profile covers roughly 60,000 clones, with about 90% appearing a single time and about 2% taken by the ten largest. The rearrangement uses TRBV2 and TRBJ1-1; no clear D. This receptor was identified in a female donor in good health, enrolled as a control in a pregnancy study. The sample here was peripheral blood, taken in the second trimester of pregnancy. The DNA of the CDR3 is TGTGCCAGCAGTGTAGGAGGAACTGAAGCTTTCTTT. Amino acids: CASSVGGTEAFF.